Sequencing of this TCR beta chain was carried out in a study of immune evolution from preneoplasia to lung adenocarcinoma. Resections took place in Japan or China from 2014 to 2017. Study-wide results and caveats: Clonality was highest in normal lung, lower in later-stage lesions apparently. Normal lung had the highest top T cell clone frequencies.

This CDR3 is 14 amino acids long. CDR1 is SGHKS and CDR2 is YYEKEE in the germline V gene (reference sequence). Trimming cost V 0 bases and J 0 bases, with 6 bases left between them. Comment on this clone: Its target is unknown.

Here immunoSEQ multiplex PCR was the method, and the copy in TCRdb shows in-frame clones only, minus some. This sample has about 3,100 clones, with 45% to 55% found just once. Material for sequencing was FFPE normal lung tissue adjacent to the tumor. This sequence originates from a person aged 45-60 years with lung adenocarcinoma. The chain employs TRBV5-5 and TRBJ2-5; D remains ambiguous. The DNA for the CDR3 is TGTGCCAGCAGCTTGGTTCCGAACCAAGAGACCCAGTACTTC. Protein sequence: CASSLVPNQETQYF.